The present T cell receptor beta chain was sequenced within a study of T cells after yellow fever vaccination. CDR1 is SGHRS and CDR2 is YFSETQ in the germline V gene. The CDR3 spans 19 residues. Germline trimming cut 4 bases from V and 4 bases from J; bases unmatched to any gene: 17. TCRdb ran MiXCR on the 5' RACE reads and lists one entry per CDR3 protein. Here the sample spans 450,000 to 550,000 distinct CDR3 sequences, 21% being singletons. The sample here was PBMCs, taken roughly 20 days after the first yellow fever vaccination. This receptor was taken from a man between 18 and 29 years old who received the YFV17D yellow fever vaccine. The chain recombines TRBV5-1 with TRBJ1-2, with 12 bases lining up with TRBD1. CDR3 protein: CASSLMPGQGAAPIYGYTF. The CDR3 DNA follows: TGCGCCAGCAGCCTAATGCCGGGACAGGGGGCGGCCCCAATCTATGGCTACACCTTC.